This T cell receptor beta chain was retrieved from a study of T cells in Graves' hyperthyroidism and ophthalmopathy. Uncontrolled infections, other autoimmune diseases, pregnancy or lactation led to exclusion of patients. TCR beta CDR3 regions were amplified from RNA. A set of HTBI primers served as the primers for a first-round RT-PCR of the TCR CDR3. TCRdb redid the calling of the multiplex PCR reads with MiXCR, one entry per CDR3 protein. The sample lists 400,000 or so distinct CDR3 sequences, around an eighth seen once, with 28% in the top ten. This CDR3 comprises 20 residues. V was clipped by 8 bases and J by 2 bases, with 31 bases between them. CDR1 is LNHDA and CDR2 is SQIVND in the germline V gene (reference sequence).

The chain recombines TRBV19 with TRBJ2-1, with D perhaps matching TRBD2 (5 bases). Sequencing was done on a sample of blood. The clonotype was recovered from a man aged 50 to 60 with Graves' ophthalmopathy. The CDR3 sequence is CASPLYIGRALVRPYNEQFF. DNA of the CDR3: TGTGCCAGTCCATTGTATATAGGGCGGGCACTTGTTCGGCCCTACAATGAGCAGTTCTTC.